The TCR beta chain described here comes from a study of blood T cell repertoires in COVID-19. In the study overall: PBMCs, B-cell-depleted T cells, or T cells provided the cDNA or gDNA that made up the material.

In the original analysis: Estimates of nucleated cell counts were drawn from the amplification of reference gene primers. Some clones are missing from TCRdb's copy, which holds only in-frame ones; the method was immunoSEQ multiplex PCR. V and J calls and clone size are as listed in that table; D and trimming were resolved from the DNA. Of a few hundred thousand clones in the sample, just over 85% are singletons; the top ten hold 2.2%. For this clone: Other DNA sequences in the sample encode the same CDR3.

This TCR came from a man aged 25-40 years who had recovered from COVID-19. Sequencing used peripheral blood.

The CDR3 DNA reads as TGTGCCAGCTCACCACCAGGGGCCTACGAGCAGTACTTC. Amino acid sequence: CASSPPGAYEQYF. The chain uses TRBV18 and TRBJ2-7; maybe TRBD1 (5 bases). V was trimmed by 0 bases and J by 2 bases, leaving 5 bases between them. The CDR3 runs to 13 residues. CDR1 KGHSH and CDR2 LQKENI come from the germline V gene.